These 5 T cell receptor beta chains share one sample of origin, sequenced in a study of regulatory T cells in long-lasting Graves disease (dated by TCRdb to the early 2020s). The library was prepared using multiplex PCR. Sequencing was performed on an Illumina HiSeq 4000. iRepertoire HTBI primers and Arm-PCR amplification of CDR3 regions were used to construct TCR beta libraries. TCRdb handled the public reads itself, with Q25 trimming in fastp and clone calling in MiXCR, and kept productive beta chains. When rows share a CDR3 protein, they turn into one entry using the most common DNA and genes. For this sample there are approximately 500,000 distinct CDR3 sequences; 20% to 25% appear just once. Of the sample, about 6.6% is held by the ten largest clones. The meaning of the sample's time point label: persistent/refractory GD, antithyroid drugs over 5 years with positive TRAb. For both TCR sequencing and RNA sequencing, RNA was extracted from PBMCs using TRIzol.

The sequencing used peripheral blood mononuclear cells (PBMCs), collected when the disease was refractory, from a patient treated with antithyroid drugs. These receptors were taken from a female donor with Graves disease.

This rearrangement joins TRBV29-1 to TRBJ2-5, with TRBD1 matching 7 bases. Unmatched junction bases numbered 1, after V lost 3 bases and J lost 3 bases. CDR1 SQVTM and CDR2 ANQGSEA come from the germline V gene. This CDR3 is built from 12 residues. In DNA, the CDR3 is TGCAGCGTTGATGACAGGGAAGAGACCCAGTACTTC. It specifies CSVDDREETQYF. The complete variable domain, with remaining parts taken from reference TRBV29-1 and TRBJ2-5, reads SAVISQKPSRDICQRGTSLTIQCQVDSQVTMMFWYRQQPGQSLTLIATANQGSEATYESGFVIDKFPISRPNLTFSTLTVSNMSPEDSSIYLCSVDDREETQYFGPGTRLLVL.

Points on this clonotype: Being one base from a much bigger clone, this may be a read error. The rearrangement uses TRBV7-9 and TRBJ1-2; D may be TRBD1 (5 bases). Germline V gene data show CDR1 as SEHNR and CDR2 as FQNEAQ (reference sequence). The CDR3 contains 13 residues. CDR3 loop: CAGSPDGTYGYTF. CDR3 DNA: TGTGCCGGCAGCCCCGACGGGACCTATGGCTACACCTTC.

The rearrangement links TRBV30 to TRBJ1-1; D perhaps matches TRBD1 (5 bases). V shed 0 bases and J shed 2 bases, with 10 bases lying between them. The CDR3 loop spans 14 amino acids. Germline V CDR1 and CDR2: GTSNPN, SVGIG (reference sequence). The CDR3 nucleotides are TGTGCCTGGAGTGTCGACAGCTTTAACACTGAAGCTTTCTTT. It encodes CAWSVDSFNTEAFF.

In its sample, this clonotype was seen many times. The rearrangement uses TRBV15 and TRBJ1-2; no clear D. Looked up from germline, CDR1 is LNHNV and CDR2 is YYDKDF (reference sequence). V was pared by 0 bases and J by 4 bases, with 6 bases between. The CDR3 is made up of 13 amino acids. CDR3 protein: CATSRDGSYGYTF. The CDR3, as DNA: TGTGCCACCAGCAGAGATGGGAGCTATGGCTACACCTTC.

The CDR3 is CSARSPYQPQHF. CDR3 sequence (DNA): TGCAGTGCTAGATCCCCTTATCAGCCCCAGCATTTT. The rearrangement joins TRBV20-1 to TRBJ1-5; D uncertain. The CDR3 is 12 residues long. V lost 2 bases to trimming and J lost 5 bases, with 7 bases between them. Germline V lookup: CDR1 DFQATT, CDR2 SNEGSKA (reference sequence).